This TCR beta chain appears in the sequencing data of a study of OX40 agonist ivuxolimab in advanced cancers. About the research overall: Patients' therapy was ivuxolimab, an antibody that acts as an agonist of OX40 (CD134).

To note about this clone: Its matching antigen is unknown.

Clones were read by immunoSEQ multiplex PCR, and TCRdb kept only the in-frame ones, dropping some. The sample records roughly 39,000 clones, over 75% being singletons. Study-wide findings and caveats: Which antigen the expanded peripheral T cells recognized is unknown.

The V gene lost 4 bases and the J gene lost 6 bases, with 10 bases spanning the gap. Germline V gene data show CDR1 as DFQATT and CDR2 as SNEGSKA (reference sequence). The CDR3 sequence is 11 residues long. The V and J genes are TRBV20-1 and TRBJ2-7, with D perhaps TRBD1 or TRBD2 (5 bases each). The receptor's source is an adult with an advanced solid tumor such as melanoma, head and neck, liver or kidney cancer. This specimen was CD4+ or CD8+ T cells sorted from blood, taken in a trial of the OX40 agonist ivuxolimab. The CDR3 DNA reads as TGCAGTGCTATCAGGGACCGCGAGCAGTACTTC. Translation: CSAIRDREQYF.